This entry is about one T cell receptor (beta chain). This clonotype was recorded many times. Its antigen remains unidentified. Within one base of it there is no much larger clone, and no base qualities were kept. This entry belongs to a study of early T cells in non-severe SARS-CoV-2 infection (dated by TCRdb to about 2021). For context, the study as a whole: Bulk RNA from unsorted whole blood was used for TCR sequencing, so alpha and beta chains could not be paired.

The CDR3 sequence holds 16 residues, the cysteine and phenylalanine included. Just the 48-base CDR3 DNA is kept, in frame starting at base 1. The germline V gene sets CDR1 to SGHVS and CDR2 to FNYEAQ. The V and J ends are trimmed by 0 bases and 1 base, leaving 9 bases between them. Library preparation employed 5' RACE. The listed sequencing device is NextSeq 500. In the TCR library protocol, unique molecular identifiers were attached to individual cDNA molecules to correct for PCR bias and sequencing error. TCR alpha and beta chains were both sequenced, and the abundances of alpha and beta sequences in each sample were closely correlated with each other. The original pipeline was this. Decombinator V4 was used to annotate the V gene, J gene and CDR3 of the TCR sequences. TCRs were defined as expanded if a significant change between any two time points was detected under a Poisson model with p below 0.0001. TCR abundances were normalised to the total number of TCRs sequenced per sample and expressed as counts per million. MAIT TCRs were defined by TRAV1-2 paired with TRAJ12, TRAJ20 or TRAJ33, and iNKT TCRs by TRAV10 paired with TRAJ18. A search of VDJdb, accessed on 1 November 2021, was run for TCRs annotated to CMV, EBV and SARS-CoV-2, with TCRs annotated for multiple antigens excluded. In TCRdb, the public reads were trimmed at Q25 with fastp and aligned with MiXCR, with productive beta chains retained. Rows merge per CDR3 protein into single entries with the most common DNA and genes. The V and J calls come from TCRdb's annotation, not from the publication. The table for this sample lists about 71,000 distinct CDR3 sequences; more than 12% of them were counted only once. The top ten hold roughly 3.8% of the sample.

A case-control design nested within a healthcare worker cohort in London, UK, was used, with weekly nasopharyngeal swab PCR tests and blood sampling performed. Between 23 and 31 March 2020, the week of the UK lockdown, healthcare workers were enrolled and then followed up weekly for as long as 16 weeks. On the study overall, not on this receptor specifically: VDJdb matching was skewed toward anti-spike CD8 responses, so virus-specific expansions were likely underestimated and private and CD4 specificities were missed.

The rearrangement joined TRBV7-6 to TRBJ2-2; TRBD2 might be the D gene, on 5 matching bases. This clonotype was obtained from an adult who was a healthcare worker with PCR-confirmed SARS-CoV-2 infection or an uninfected control (not recorded which). The material sequenced was whole blood, taken at baseline. The DNA sequence is TGTGCCAGCAGCTTAGCGAGCGGTCAGAACACCGGGGAGCTGTTTTTT. Its amino acids are CASSLASGQNTGELFF.